This T cell receptor beta chain comes out of a study of T-cell memory formation after mild COVID-19. V lost 4 bases to trimming and J lost 1 base, with 11 bases between them. The germline CDR1 and CDR2 sequences are SGHRS and YFSETQ. The CDR3 contains 14 residues. TCRdb ran MiXCR on the 5' RACE reads and lists one entry per CDR3 protein. The sample consists of approximately 46,000 distinct CDR3 sequences, roughly 12% of them appearing once. The TCR sequence derives from a man younger than 35 who had mild COVID-19 (a few samples of this study predate the infection). Cell type and time point are not known. The sequenced material came from PBMCs or a T cell subset sorted from them (not recorded which). The V gene is TRBV5-1, the J gene TRBJ1-1, with a weak D call TRBD1 (5 bases). CDR3 coding DNA: TGCGCCAGCAGCCAATTCACAGGGAACACTGAAGCTTTCTTT. Protein: CASSQFTGNTEAFF.